These 8 T cell receptor beta chains originate from one sample sequenced in a study of T-cell memory formation after mild COVID-19. TCRdb re-analysed the 5' RACE reads in MiXCR, keeping a single row per CDR3 protein. Of tens of thousands of distinct CDR3 sequences in the sample, 12% were seen once. The specimen was PBMCs or a T cell subset sorted from them (not recorded which). Receptors were obtained from a man aged 18 to 30 who had mild COVID-19 (a few samples of this study predate the infection). Cell type and time point are not known.

Many counts were recorded for this clonotype. The chain joins TRBV12-3 or TRBV12-4 to TRBJ2-3; no definite D call. V was trimmed by 6 bases and J by 4 bases, leaving 11 bases between them. The CDR3 is made up of 13 amino acids. The CDR3 region is CASSPRWADTQYF. CDR3 bases: TGTGCCAGCAGCCCACGGTGGGCAGATACGCAGTATTTT.

This clonotype turned up a few times. This chain links TRBV11-2 with TRBJ2-2; 9 positions match TRBD2. Germline CDR1 and CDR2: SGHAT and FQNNGV. Germline trimming cut 1 base from V and 0 bases from J; bases unmatched to any gene: 6. There are 18 residues in the CDR3. The CDR3 bases are TGTGCCAGCAGCTTAGTGGTAGCGGGGGCCGCGAACACCGGGGAGCTGTTTTTT. Protein sequence: CASSLVVAGAANTGELFF.

V usage is TRBV6-2 or TRBV6-3 and J usage is TRBJ1-6, with 9 bases that match TRBD1. In germline, CDR1 is MNHEY, CDR2 SVGEGT. V lost 8 bases and J lost 8; bases outside the gene matches: 13. The CDR3 runs 16 residues. The CDR3, as DNA: TGTGCCAGCGGGAAGGACAGGGGCACTTTGTATTCACCCCTCCACTTT. Residues: CASGKDRGTLYSPLHF.

This clonotype was found many times. The rearrangement links TRBV29-1 to TRBJ1-2, with D unclear. V lost 7 bases to trimming and J lost 5 bases, with 17 bases between them. This CDR3 has 13 residues. Germline CDR1 and CDR2: SQVTM and ANQGSEA. CDR3 amino acids: CSDREGALYGYTF. CDR3 in DNA: TGCAGCGACCGAGAAGGAGCCCTATATGGCTACACCTTC.

A few counts support this clonotype. The genes are TRBV4-2 and TRBJ2-7; D is perhaps TRBD2 (6 bases). Per the germline V gene, CDR1 is LGHNA and CDR2 is YNFKEQ. The CDR3 is made up of 13 amino acids. V was clipped by 5 bases and J by 6 bases, with 14 bases between them. CDR3 coding DNA: TGTGCCAGCAGCTTAGGGGAGGCGGGCGAGCAGTACTTC. It specifies CASSLGEAGEQYF.

This clonotype showed up just a few times. J is TRBJ1-1 and V is TRBV28; maybe TRBD1 (6 bases). CDR1 and CDR2 from the germline V gene are MDHEN and SYDVKM. The length of the CDR3 is 15 residues. Trimming pared 1 base from V and 10 bases from J, leaving 19 bases between. The chain's CDR3 is CASSLYVGEGVGAFF. The CDR3 DNA follows: TGTGCCAGCAGTTTATACGTCGGTGAGGGGGTTGGAGCTTTCTTT.

CDR3 DNA: TGTGCCAGCACTCGACAGGGGGCCTTCGGAGGCTACACCTTC. Its translation: CASTRQGAFGGYTF. The J gene is TRBJ1-2, the V gene TRBV12-3 or TRBV12-4; TRBD1 agrees at 10 bases. This CDR3 has 14 amino acids. Trimming removed 7 bases from V and 8 bases from J; junction bases left unmatched: 10.

There are many counts of this clonotype. The gene calls are TRBV20-1 and TRBJ1-6; D call uncertain. Trimming cost V 0 bases and J 9 bases, with 12 bases left between them. CDR1 is DFQATT, CDR2 SNEGSKA, per germline (reference sequence). The CDR3 totals 14 residues. CDR3 sequence (DNA): TGCAGTGCTAGAGATCCGCTTGCCATTTCACCCCTCCACTTT. It is translated as CSARDPLAISPLHF.